The 21 T cell receptor beta chains below come from one sample, sequenced in a study of blood T cell repertoires in COVID-19. Sequenced by immunoSEQ multiplex PCR; TCRdb stores in-frame clones only, minus some. The sample includes 150,000 to 200,000 clones, less than 85% of them seen just once. Sequencing used PBMCs or T cells enriched from blood (not recorded which). The receptor set was obtained from a man aged 50 or older who had recovered from COVID-19.

The chain uses TRBV10-1 and TRBJ1-3; 9 nucleotides align to TRBD1. The CDR3 extends over 14 amino acids. The trim removed 7 bases at V and 5 bases at J, leaving 6 bases unmatched. Germline lookup yields CDR1 WNHNN and CDR2 SYGVQD (reference sequence). For the CDR3, the DNA is TGCGCCAGCATTAGGACAGGGGTTAGAAACACCATATATTTT. It codes for CASIRTGVRNTIYF.

With regard to this clone: Other DNA sequences in this specimen translate into the identical CDR3. J is TRBJ2-7 and V is TRBV11-2; a weak D match, TRBD2 (5 bases). CDR3 length: 14 amino acids. Germline V gene sequence: CDR1 SGHAT, CDR2 FQNNGV. V lost 1 base and J lost 0, with 7 bases in between. The CDR3 DNA reads as TGTGCCAGCAGCTTAGCGGGAAGCTCCTACGAGCAGTACTTC. Translated: CASSLAGSSYEQYF.

The chain recombines TRBV19 with TRBJ1-5; 8 nucleotides agree with TRBD1. The CDR3 is 15 residues long. Losses at the gene ends were 0 bases for V and 2 bases for J; bases not matched to a gene: 0. The V gene's germline CDR1 is LNHDA and CDR2 SQIVND (reference sequence). The CDR3 is CASSIEGQGNQPQHF. CDR3 sequence (DNA): TGTGCCAGTAGTATAGAGGGACAGGGCAATCAGCCCCAGCATTTT.

The chain employs TRBV6-2 or TRBV6-3 and TRBJ2-7; 7 nucleotides agree with TRBD1. CDR1 is MNHEY and CDR2 is SVGEGT in the germline V gene. The CDR3 runs to 15 residues. The junction had 8 bases not matched to a gene; V was cut back by 0 bases and J by 6 bases. In nucleotides, the CDR3 is TGTGCCAGCAGTTACTCCTACAGGGGATCGGTCGAGCAGTACTTC. Translating gives CASSYSYRGSVEQYF.

V and J are TRBV7-9 and TRBJ2-6; 7 bases line up with TRBD1. Germline values: CDR1 SEHNR, CDR2 FQNEAQ (reference sequence). CDR3 length equals 13 residues. The chain's CDR3 is CADRDPGANVLTF. The CDR3 bases are TGTGCAGACAGGGACCCTGGGGCCAACGTCCTGACTTTC.

The chain is built from TRBV29-1 and TRBJ1-5; D perhaps matches TRBD1 (5 bases). Per germline, CDR1 SQVTM and CDR2 ANQGSEA. The length of the CDR3 is 13 residues. V was clipped by 7 bases and J by 5 bases, with 15 bases between them. The CDR3: CSAQSRGDQPQHF. The CDR3, as DNA: TGCAGCGCCCAATCCCGGGGGGATCAGCCCCAGCATTTT.

The chain combines TRBV7-2 with TRBJ2-7; 7 nucleotides line up with TRBD1. V dropped 4 bases and J dropped 2; count of bases not matched to a gene: 5. Germline-derived CDR1 and CDR2 are SGHTA and FQGNSA. The CDR3 spans 14 residues. The CDR3 region is CASSSRGTAYEQYF. Here the CDR3 DNA reads TGTGCCAGCAGCTCCCGAGGGACAGCCTACGAGCAGTACTTC.

This clone showed up just once. The J gene is TRBJ2-3, the V gene TRBV7-8; 11 bases are a match to TRBD2. The trim removed 2 bases at V and 5 bases at J, leaving 9 bases unmatched. The CDR3 has 17 residues. Per the germline V gene, CDR1 is SGHVS and CDR2 is FQNEAQ. The CDR3 nucleotides read TGTGCCAGCAGCTTATTGCGGCTAGCGGGGGGCCAAGATACGCAGTATTTT. It yields the protein CASSLLRLAGGQDTQYF.

V usage is TRBV5-1 and J usage is TRBJ2-4, with TRBD1 matching over 7 bases. CDR1 and CDR2 (germline): SGHRS, YFSETQ. The CDR3 spans 16 residues. V shed 2 bases, J shed 9 bases, and the junction held 14 bases outside the gene matches. As DNA, the CDR3 is TGCGCCAGCAGCTTCGCCTCAGACTCTGCAGGGGGCATTCAGTACTTC. It yields the protein CASSFASDSAGGIQYF.

The V and J genes are TRBV7-9 and TRBJ2-7; 9 bases line up with TRBD1. Germline trimming cut 6 bases from V and 5 bases from J; bases unmatched to any gene: 11. Germline loops: CDR1 SEHNR, CDR2 FQNEAQ (reference sequence). The CDR3 totals 15 residues. The CDR3 DNA reads as TGTGCCAGCAGTCATGCAGGGACAGGGTCCGACGAGCAGTACTTC. This encodes CASSHAGTGSDEQYF.

This clone was observed a handful of times. In the same sample, other DNA sequences code for this CDR3. This chain connects TRBV4-1 to TRBJ2-1, with a possible D match to TRBD1 (6 bases). The CDR3 sequence is 12 residues long. The ends were cut back, 6 bases at V and 4 bases at J, with 7 bases in the middle. The germline CDR1 and CDR2 sequences are MGHRA and YSYEKL. DNA for the CDR3: TGCGCCAGCAGTGACAGGTACAATGAGCAGTTCTTC. Translation: CASSDRYNEQFF.

The chain links TRBV19 to TRBJ1-2; the D is unclear. This CDR3 is 15 amino acids long. V lost 1 base, J lost 4 bases, and 13 bases lay in between. Germline V gene lookup returns CDR1 LNHDA and CDR2 SQIVND (reference sequence). The CDR3 spells CASSIGGPGSYGYTF. The CDR3 DNA follows: TGTGCCAGTAGTATAGGTGGTCCGGGAAGCTATGGCTACACCTTC.

CDR3 in amino acids: CASSYVGGPGEQYF. The CDR3 DNA reads TGTGCCAGCAGTTACGTCGGGGGGCCAGGGGAGCAGTACTTC. The rearrangement links TRBV6-5 to TRBJ2-7; D perhaps matches TRBD2 (7 bases). Trimming took off 2 bases at V and 7 bases at J, with 15 bases between the two ends. Germline CDR1 reads MNHEY; CDR2 reads SVGAGI. CDR3 length: 14 residues.

In its sample, this clone was seen once. This sequence joins TRBV18 and TRBJ1-1; D may be TRBD1 (5 bases). V lost 4 bases and J 5 bases, leaving 17 bases between the germline ends. The germline CDR1 and CDR2 sequences are KGHSH and LQKENI. The CDR3 loop spans 15 amino acids. CDR3 amino acids: CASSLRALFGTEAFF. CDR3 nucleotide sequence: TGTGCCAGCTCACTCAGGGCCCTTTTCGGGACTGAAGCTTTCTTT. The variable domain in full, completed from reference TRBV18 and TRBJ1-1, reads NAGVMQNPRHLVRRRGQEARLRCSPMKGHSHVYWYRQLPEEGLKFMVYLQKENIIDESGMPKERFSAEFPKEGPSILRIQQVVRGDSAAYFCASSLRALFGTEAFFGQGTRLTVV.

This sequence joins TRBV7-2 and TRBJ1-2; 12 bases are shared with TRBD1. V gave up 5 bases and J gave up 4 bases; unmatched junction bases: 5. The CDR3 is 15 amino acids. Germline CDR1 is SGHTA and CDR2 is FQGNSA. In DNA form, the CDR3 reads TGTGCCAGCAGCCCTGGGACAGGGGGCGTCTATGGCTACACCTTC. This sequence encodes CASSPGTGGVYGYTF.

This chain links TRBV7-2 with TRBJ1-4; 8 nucleotides align to TRBD1. J was trimmed by 3 bases and V by 5 bases; bases with no gene match: 2. CDR3 length: 14 amino acids. CDR1 is SGHTA, CDR2 FQGNSA, per germline. The CDR3 loop is CASSTGGSNEKLFF. DNA for the CDR3: TGTGCCAGCAGCACAGGGGGGTCTAATGAAAAACTGTTTTTT.

V gene TRBV5-6 combines with J gene TRBJ1-1; weak D call: TRBD1 (6 bases). CDR1 is SGHDT and CDR2 is YYEEEE in the germline V gene. CDR3 length equals 15 residues. Trimming pared 1 base from V and 8 bases from J, leaving 18 bases between. The CDR3 DNA reads TGTGCCAGCAGCTTGTTTGGCAGGGGTAGTTGGGAAGCTTTCTTT. Translation gives CASSLFGRGSWEAFF.

The V call is TRBV7-2, the J call TRBJ1-6; D uncertain. Germline CDR1 SGHTA, CDR2 FQGNSA. The V gene lost 1 base and the J gene lost 11 bases, with 15 bases spanning the gap. The CDR3 is made up of 15 amino acids. In DNA, the CDR3 is TGTGCCAGCAGCTTAGAGGCCTCCACTAACCCACCCCTCCACTTT. Translation gives CASSLEASTNPPLHF.

The chain couples TRBV19 to TRBJ1-5, with D possibly TRBD1 on 6 matching bases. The CDR3 runs 17 residues. Trimming shortened V by 7 bases and J by 2 bases, and 21 bases separated the two germline ends. CDR1 and CDR2 from the germline V gene are LNHDA and SQIVND (reference sequence). This CDR3 is CASKGVSLGRGNQPQHF. CDR3 nucleotide sequence: TGTGCCAGTAAGGGGGTGAGTTTGGGGCGCGGCAATCAGCCCCAGCATTTT.

In this sample, this clone turned up a few times. CDR3 amino acids: CASSSPTGVGTGELFF. In nucleotides, the CDR3 is TGTGCCAGCAGTTCCCCGACAGGGGTGGGCACCGGGGAGCTGTTTTTT. The chain employs TRBV27 and TRBJ2-2, with 8 bases that match TRBD1. There are 16 residues in the CDR3. V shed 4 bases, J shed 4 bases, and the junction held 8 bases outside the gene matches. Per germline, CDR1 MNHEY and CDR2 SMNVEV (reference sequence).

The chain recombines TRBV18 with TRBJ2-5; a weak D match, TRBD2 (5 bases). With 6 bases removed from V and 2 bases from J, the gap between germline ends came to 10 bases. Germline V gene sequence: CDR1 KGHSH, CDR2 LQKENI. The length of the CDR3 is 13 residues. CDR3: CASSLGMQETQYF. CDR3 sequence (DNA): TGTGCCAGCTCCCTCGGGATGCAAGAGACCCAGTACTTC.